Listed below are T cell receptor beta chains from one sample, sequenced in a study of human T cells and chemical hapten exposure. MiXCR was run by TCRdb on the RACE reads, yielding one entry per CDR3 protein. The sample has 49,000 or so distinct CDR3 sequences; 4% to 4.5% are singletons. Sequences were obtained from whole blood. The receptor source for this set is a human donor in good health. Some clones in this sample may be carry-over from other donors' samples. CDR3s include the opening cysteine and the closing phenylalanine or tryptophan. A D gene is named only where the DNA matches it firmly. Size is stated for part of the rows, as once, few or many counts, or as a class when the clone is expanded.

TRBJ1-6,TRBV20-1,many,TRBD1,TGCAGTGCCTGGACAGGGTTTGACTCCTATAATTCACCCCTCCACTTT,CSAWTGFDSYNSPLHF
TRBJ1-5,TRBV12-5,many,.,TGTGCTAGTGGTTTGGCTCTCAATCAGCCCCAGCATTTT,CASGLALNQPQHF
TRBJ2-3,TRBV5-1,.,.,TGCGCCAGCAGCACCGGCACGGGATTCACAGATACGCAGTATTTT,CASSTGTGFTDTQYF
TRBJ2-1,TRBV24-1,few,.,TGTGCCACCAGTGATTGGGGCCCTGAGAATGAGCAGTTCTTC,CATSDWGPENEQFF
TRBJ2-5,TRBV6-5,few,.,TGTGCCAGCAGTTACGGGGCTAGCGACCAAGAGACCCAGTACTTC,CASSYGASDQETQYF
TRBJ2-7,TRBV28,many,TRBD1,TGTGCCAGCAGCTTAGGGACAGCCCCCTACGAGCAGTACTTC,CASSLGTAPYEQYF
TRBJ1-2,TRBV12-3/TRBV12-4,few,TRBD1,TGTGCCAGCACCTTACGGGACAGGGGGGGTGGCTACACCTTC,CASTLRDRGGGYTF
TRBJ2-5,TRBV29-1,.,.,TGCAGCGCGGGACTTCAACTCCAAGAGACCCAGTACTTC,CSAGLQLQETQYF
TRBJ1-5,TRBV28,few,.,TGTGCCAGCAGAGACCTACGGGCCCAGCATTTT,CASRDLRAQHF
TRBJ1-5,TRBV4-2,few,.,TGTGCCAGCAGCCAAGATTGGGGGGGCGGACCTCAGCCCCAGCATTTT,CASSQDWGGGPQPQHF
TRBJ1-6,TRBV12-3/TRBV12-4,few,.,TGTGCCAGCAGTTTGGGGGTTCGGCTACCCCTCCACTTT,CASSLGVRLPLHF
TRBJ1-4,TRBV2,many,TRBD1,TGTGCCAGCAGGAAAGGGACAGGTGAAAAACTGTTTTTT,CASRKGTGEKLFF
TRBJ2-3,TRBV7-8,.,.,TGTGCCAGCATAGGGTTCACAGATACGCAGTATTTT,CASIGFTDTQYF
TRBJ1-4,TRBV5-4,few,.,TGTGCCAGCAGCTTGGTCTCACAGGGAAAACTGTTTTTT,CASSLVSQGKLFF
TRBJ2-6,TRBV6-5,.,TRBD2,TGTGCCAGCAGTTCCCCGGGACTAGCGGGAGGGGCTGGGGCCAACGTCCTGACTTTC,CASSSPGLAGGAGANVLTF
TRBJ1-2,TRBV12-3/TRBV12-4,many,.,TGTGCCAGCAGTAAGAACAGGGAGGGTGGCTACACCTTC,CASSKNREGGYTF
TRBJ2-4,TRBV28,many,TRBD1,TGTGCCAGCAGTTCCAGGACAGGGCCGAGCAGCAAAAACATTCAGTACTTC,CASSSRTGPSSKNIQYF
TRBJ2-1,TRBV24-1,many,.,TGTGCCACCAGTGACTACTCCTACAATGAGCAGTTCTTC,CATSDYSYNEQFF
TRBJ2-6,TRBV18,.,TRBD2,TGTGCCAGCTCACCACAGCGGGAGGGCCGGGCTGGGGCCAACGTCCTGACTTTC,CASSPQREGRAGANVLTF
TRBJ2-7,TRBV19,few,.,TGTGCCAGTAGCCCAGGGTATTCCTACGAGCAGTACTTC,CASSPGYSYEQYF
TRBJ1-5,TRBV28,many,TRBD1,TGTGCCAGCAGTCCCTGGACAGGGAGTGGGAACAATCAGCCCCAGCATTTT,CASSPWTGSGNNQPQHF
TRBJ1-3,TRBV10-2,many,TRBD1,TGCGCCAGCAGGGCCGGGACAGGGGTTTCTGGAAACACCATATATTTT,CASRAGTGVSGNTIYF
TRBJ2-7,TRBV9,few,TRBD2,TGTGCCAGCAGCGTAACTTCCATAGCGGGAGGGCCGAATGGCGAGCAGTACTTC,CASSVTSIAGGPNGEQYF
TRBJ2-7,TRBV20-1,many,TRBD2,TGCAGTGCCGCCCGGGCTAGCGGTTACGAGCAGTACTTC,CSAARASGYEQYF
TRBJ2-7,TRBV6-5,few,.,TGTGCCAGCAGAGACTCCTACGAGCAGTACTTC,CASRDSYEQYF
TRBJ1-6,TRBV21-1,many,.,TGTGCCAGCAGCAACAAGGGGCAGGAGGGGGCCTATAATTCACCCCTCCACTTT,CASSNKGQEGAYNSPLHF
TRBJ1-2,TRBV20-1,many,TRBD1,TGCAGTGCTAGGCATAATGGGGACAGGCTGTGGTTCTATGGCTACACCTTC,CSARHNGDRLWFYGYTF
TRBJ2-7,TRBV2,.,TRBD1,TGTGCCAGCTCCTACAGGGGCGCCCCCGAGCAGTACTTC,CASSYRGAPEQYF
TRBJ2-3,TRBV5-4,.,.,TGTGCCAGCAGCCGAGGGAATACAGATACGCAGTATTTT,CASSRGNTDTQYF
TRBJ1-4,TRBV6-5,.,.,TGTGCCAGCAGTTACTCAAGAGGGATACAGCCTAATGAAAAACTGTTTTTT,CASSYSRGIQPNEKLFF
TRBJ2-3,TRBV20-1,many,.,TGCAGTGCTAGGGGTCTAGGTCTCCAAAGCACAGATACGCAGTATTTT,CSARGLGLQSTDTQYF
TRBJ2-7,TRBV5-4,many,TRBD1,TGTGCCAGCAGCTATGAACAGGGGGCGAGTTACGAGCAGTACTTC,CASSYEQGASYEQYF
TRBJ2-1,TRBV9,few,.,TGTGCCAGCAGCGTGGAATCCGGGACTCTCCTTTACAATGAGCAGTTCTTC,CASSVESGTLLYNEQFF
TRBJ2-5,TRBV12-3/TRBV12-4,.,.,TGTGCCAGCAGTCCCACCGAGCCCCCAGAGACCCAGTACTTC,CASSPTEPPETQYF
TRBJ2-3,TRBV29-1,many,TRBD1,TGCAGCGTTGAACAGGGGGTTTGGACAGATACGCAGTATTTT,CSVEQGVWTDTQYF
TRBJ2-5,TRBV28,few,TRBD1,TGTGCCAGCAGTTTACCAACCGGGACAGGGGTAGAGACCCAGTACTTC,CASSLPTGTGVETQYF
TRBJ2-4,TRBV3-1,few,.,TGTGCCAGCAGCCAAGCTGGGCTGGCAGGGTCCAAAAACATTCAGTACTTC,CASSQAGLAGSKNIQYF
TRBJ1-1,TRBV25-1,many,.,TGTGCCAGCAAACCCCGAAGGAACACTGAAGCTTTCTTT,CASKPRRNTEAFF
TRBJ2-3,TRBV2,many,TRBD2,TGTGCCAGCAGAGACGGACTAGCGGCTACAGATACGCAGTATTTT,CASRDGLAATDTQYF
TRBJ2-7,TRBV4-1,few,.,TGCGCCAGCAGCCGAACAGCATCCCAACTCGCCCGGCAGTACTTC,CASSRTASQLARQYF
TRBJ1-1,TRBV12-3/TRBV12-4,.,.,TGTGCCAGCAGTAGAACAGGCTTAACGAACACTGAAGCTTTCTTT,CASSRTGLTNTEAFF
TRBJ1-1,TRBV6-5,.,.,TGTGCCAGCCGAACCACGATAATGAACACTGAAGCTTTCTTT,CASRTTIMNTEAFF
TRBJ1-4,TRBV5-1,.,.,TGCGCCAGCAGCTTAAAGGGGTTTGAGGAAAAACTGTTTTTT,CASSLKGFEEKLFF
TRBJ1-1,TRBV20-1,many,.,TGCAGTGCTAGAGATGAGTTGTGGGCTTTCTTT,CSARDELWAFF
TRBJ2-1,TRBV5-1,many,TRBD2,TGCGCCAGCAGCTTGGGTGGACTAGCGGGCTCCTCCTACAATGAGCAGTTCTTC,CASSLGGLAGSSYNEQFF
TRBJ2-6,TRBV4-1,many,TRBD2,TGCGCCAGCAGCCAAGATAAAGCGGGGGGGTCGGGGGCCAACGTCCTGACTTTC,CASSQDKAGGSGANVLTF
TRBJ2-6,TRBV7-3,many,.,TGTGCCAGCAGCTCAGGTCCGGGGGCCAACGTCCTGACTTTC,CASSSGPGANVLTF
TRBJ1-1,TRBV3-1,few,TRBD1,TGTGCCAGCAGTTACTACTTCTCCGGGACAGGGGGTAACACTGAAGCTTTCTTT,CASSYYFSGTGGNTEAFF
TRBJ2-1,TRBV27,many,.,TGTGCCAGCAGTTTCGGTCTGTTATACAATGAGCAGTTCTTC,CASSFGLLYNEQFF
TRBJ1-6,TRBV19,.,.,TGTGCCAGTAGTACCGGGAATTCACCCCTCCACTTT,CASSTGNSPLHF
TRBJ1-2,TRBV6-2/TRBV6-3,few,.,TGTGCCAGCACCATACCGAGCGTATACTATGGCTACACCTTC,CASTIPSVYYGYTF
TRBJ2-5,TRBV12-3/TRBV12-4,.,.,TGTGCCAGCAGTTACCAGCGGAGCCAAGAGACCCAGTACTTC,CASSYQRSQETQYF
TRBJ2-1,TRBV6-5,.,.,TGTGCCAGCAGTTACGGCGGTAGCTCCTACAATGAGCAGTTCTTC,CASSYGGSSYNEQFF
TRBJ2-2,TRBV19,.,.,TGTGCCAGCAAGGACAGGCGGGGAGCCGGGGAGCTGTTTTTT,CASKDRRGAGELFF
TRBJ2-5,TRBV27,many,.,TGTGCCAGCAGTTCGAAGACCCAGTACTTC,CASSSKTQYF
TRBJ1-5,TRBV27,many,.,TGTGCCAGCAGTTGGAGGGGGGGGGGGCGAGCAAATCAGCCCCAGCATTTT,CASSWRGGGRANQPQHF
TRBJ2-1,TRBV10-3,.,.,TGTGCCACCGGACAGACGGGACCTGAGCAGTTCTTC,CATGQTGPEQFF
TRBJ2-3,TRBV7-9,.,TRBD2,TGTGCCAGCAGCTCTAGGACTAGCGGGAGGCCGGGGGATACGCAGTATTTT,CASSSRTSGRPGDTQYF
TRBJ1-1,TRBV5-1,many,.,TGCGCCAGCAGCTTGGCCGATGTAAGAATGAACACTGAAGCTTTCTTT,CASSLADVRMNTEAFF